In its sample, the clone carrying this T cell receptor (beta chain) was seen a few times. Its antigen remains unidentified. CDR3 size: 13 residues. Germline assignment: CDR1 SGHRS and CDR2 YFSETQ. Trimming removed 4 bases at V and 2 bases at J, with 7 bases between. The record originates from a study of T-cell reconstitution after alpha-beta-depleted transplantation in children. Notes on the study in general: Among T cells one year after transplant, newly produced cells accounted for most counts and diversity. Several hundred expanded graft clones reportedly were the source of alpha-beta T cells about two months after transplant.

This sample's TCRbeta library carried unique molecular identifier barcodes. TCRdb fed the PCR reads into MiXCR, producing one record per CDR3 protein. The repertoire holds approximately 800,000 distinct CDR3 sequences, 15% to 20% seen once, with roughly 5% in the top ten. Source: PBMCs, mostly from graft donor cells, taken 360 days after TCRalphabeta/CD19-depleted stem cell transplant. The V and J genes are TRBV5-1 and TRBJ2-1; no clear D gene. The TCR sequence derives from a male patient between 5 and 17 years old who had a stem cell transplant for acute lymphoblastic leukemia, so the T cells may come from the graft donor. The CDR3 nucleotides read TGCGCCAGCAGCATGCCGACCTACAATGAGCAGTTCTTC. Amino acids: CASSMPTYNEQFF. Together with reference TRBV5-1 and TRBJ2-1, the CDR3 gives the full variable domain: KAGVTQTPRYLIKTRGQQVTLSCSPISGHRSVSWYQQTPGQGLQFLFEYFSETQRNKGNFPGRFSGRQFSNSRSEMNVSTLELGDSALYLCASSMPTYNEQFFGPGTRLTVL.